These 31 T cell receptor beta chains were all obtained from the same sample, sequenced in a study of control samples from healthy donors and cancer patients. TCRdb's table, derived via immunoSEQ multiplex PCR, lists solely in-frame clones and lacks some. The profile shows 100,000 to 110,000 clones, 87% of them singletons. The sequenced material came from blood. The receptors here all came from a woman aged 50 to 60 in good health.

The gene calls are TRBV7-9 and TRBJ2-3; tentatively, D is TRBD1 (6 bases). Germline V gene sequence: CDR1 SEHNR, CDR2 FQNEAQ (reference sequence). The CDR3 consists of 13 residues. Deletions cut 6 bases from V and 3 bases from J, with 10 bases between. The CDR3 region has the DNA TGTGCCAGCAGGCGGACAGTAACAGATACGCAGTATTTT. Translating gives CASRRTVTDTQYF.

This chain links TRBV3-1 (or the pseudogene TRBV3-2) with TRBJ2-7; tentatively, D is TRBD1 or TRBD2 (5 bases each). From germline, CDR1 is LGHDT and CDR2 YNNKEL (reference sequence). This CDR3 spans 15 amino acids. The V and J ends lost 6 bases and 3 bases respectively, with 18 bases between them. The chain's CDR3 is CASRGLRGTVYEQYV. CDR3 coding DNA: TGTGCCAGCAGGGGCTTGAGGGGCACGGTCTACGAGCAGTACGTC.

Here the CDR3 reads CASSGQGRSYEQYF. Here the CDR3 DNA reads TGTGCCAGCAGCGGGCAGGGACGCTCCTACGAGCAGTACTTC. J is TRBJ2-7 and V is TRBV6-5, with D perhaps given as TRBD1 or TRBD2 (5 bases each). The CDR3 extends over 14 amino acids. Germline assignment: CDR1 MNHEY and CDR2 SVGAGI. The V gene lost 6 bases and the J gene lost 0 bases, with 12 bases spanning the gap.

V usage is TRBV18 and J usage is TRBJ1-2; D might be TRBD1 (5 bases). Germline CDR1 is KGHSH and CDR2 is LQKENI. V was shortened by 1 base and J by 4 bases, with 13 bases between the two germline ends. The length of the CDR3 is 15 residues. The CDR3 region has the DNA TGTGCCAGCTCACCACATAGAGGGACGGCCTATGGCTACACCTTC. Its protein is CASSPHRGTAYGYTF.

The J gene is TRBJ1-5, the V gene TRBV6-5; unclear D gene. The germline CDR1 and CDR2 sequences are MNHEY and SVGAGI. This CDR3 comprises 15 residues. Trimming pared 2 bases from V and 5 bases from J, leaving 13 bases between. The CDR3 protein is CASSYRRWEDQPQHF. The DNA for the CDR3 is TGTGCCAGCAGTTACCGGAGGTGGGAGGATCAGCCCCAGCATTTT.

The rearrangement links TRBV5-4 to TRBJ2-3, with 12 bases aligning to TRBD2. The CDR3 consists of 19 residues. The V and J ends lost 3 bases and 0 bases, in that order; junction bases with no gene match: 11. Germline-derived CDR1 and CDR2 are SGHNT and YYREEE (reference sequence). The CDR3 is CASSSWTSGIRASTDTQYF. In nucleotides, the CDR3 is TGTGCCAGCAGCTCCTGGACTAGCGGGATCCGTGCTAGCACAGATACGCAGTATTTT.

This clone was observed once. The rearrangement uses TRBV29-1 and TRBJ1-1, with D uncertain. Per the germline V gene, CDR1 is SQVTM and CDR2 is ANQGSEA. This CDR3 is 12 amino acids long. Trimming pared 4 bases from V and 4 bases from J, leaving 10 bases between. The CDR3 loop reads CSVAGSGTEAFF. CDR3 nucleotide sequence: TGCAGCGTTGCGGGGAGTGGCACTGAAGCTTTCTTT.

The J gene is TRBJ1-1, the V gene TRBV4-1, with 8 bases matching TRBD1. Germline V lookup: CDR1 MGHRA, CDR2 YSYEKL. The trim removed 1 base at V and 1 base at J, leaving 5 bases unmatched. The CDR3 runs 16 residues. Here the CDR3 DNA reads TGCGCCAGCAGCCAAGGTCACGGACAGGGGAACACTGAAGCTTTCTTT. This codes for CASSQGHGQGNTEAFF.

The CDR3 sequence: CASSTDQGQETQYF. CDR3 in DNA: TGTGCCAGCAGCACAGACCAGGGCCAAGAGACCCAGTACTTC. The chain employs TRBV7-8 and TRBJ2-5; D is perhaps TRBD1 (5 bases). V was shortened by 5 bases and J by 1 base, with 11 bases between the two germline ends. The CDR3 extends over 14 amino acids. CDR1 SGHVS and CDR2 FQNEAQ come from the germline V gene.

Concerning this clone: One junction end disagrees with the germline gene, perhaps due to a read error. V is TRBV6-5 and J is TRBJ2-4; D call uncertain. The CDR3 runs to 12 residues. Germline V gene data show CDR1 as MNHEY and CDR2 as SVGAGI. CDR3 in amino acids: CASSPSVGPPHF. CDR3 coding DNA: TGTGCCAGCAGTCCCTCCGTCGGACCCCCTCACTTC.

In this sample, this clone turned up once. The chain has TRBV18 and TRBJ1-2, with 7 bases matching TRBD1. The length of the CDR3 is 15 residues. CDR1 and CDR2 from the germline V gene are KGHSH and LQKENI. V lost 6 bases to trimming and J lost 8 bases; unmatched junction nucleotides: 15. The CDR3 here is CASSPMGQLTEGYTF. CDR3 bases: TGTGCCAGCTCCCCGATGGGACAGCTAACGGAAGGCTACACCTTC.

CDR3 loop: CASGYGVNEQFF. DNA of the CDR3: TGTGCCAGCGGGTATGGGGTCAATGAGCAGTTCTTC. The chain recombines TRBV12-3 or TRBV12-4 with TRBJ2-1; unclear D gene. This CDR3 has 12 residues. Trimming shortened V by 8 bases and J by 6 bases, and 11 bases separated the two germline ends.

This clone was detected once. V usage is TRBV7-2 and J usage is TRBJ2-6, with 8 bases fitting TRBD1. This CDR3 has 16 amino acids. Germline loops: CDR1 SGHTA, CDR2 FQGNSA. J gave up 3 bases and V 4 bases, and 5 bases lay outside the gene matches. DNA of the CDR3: TGTGCCAGCAGCTACAGGACAGGGTTTGGGGCCAACGTCCTGACTTTC. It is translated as CASSYRTGFGANVLTF.

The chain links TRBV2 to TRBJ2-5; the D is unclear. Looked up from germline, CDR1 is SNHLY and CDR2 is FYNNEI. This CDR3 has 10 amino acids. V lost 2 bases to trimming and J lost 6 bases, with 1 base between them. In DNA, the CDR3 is TGTGCCAGCAGTGAAAAGACCCAGTACTTC. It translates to CASSEKTQYF.

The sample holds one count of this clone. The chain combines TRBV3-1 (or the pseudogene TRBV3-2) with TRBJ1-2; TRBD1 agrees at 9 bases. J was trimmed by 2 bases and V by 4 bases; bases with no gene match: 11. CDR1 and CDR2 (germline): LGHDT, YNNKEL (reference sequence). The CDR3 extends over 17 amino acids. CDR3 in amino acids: CASSPGTGKTKNYGYTF. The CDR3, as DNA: TGTGCCAGCAGCCCCGGGACAGGGAAAACTAAAAACTATGGCTACACCTTC.

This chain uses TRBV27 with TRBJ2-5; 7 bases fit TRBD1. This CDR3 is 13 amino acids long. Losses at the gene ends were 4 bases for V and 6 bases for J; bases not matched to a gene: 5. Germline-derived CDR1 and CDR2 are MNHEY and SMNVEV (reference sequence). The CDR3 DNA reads TGTGCCAGCAGTTACCAGGGGGAAAAGACCCAGTACTTC. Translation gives CASSYQGEKTQYF.

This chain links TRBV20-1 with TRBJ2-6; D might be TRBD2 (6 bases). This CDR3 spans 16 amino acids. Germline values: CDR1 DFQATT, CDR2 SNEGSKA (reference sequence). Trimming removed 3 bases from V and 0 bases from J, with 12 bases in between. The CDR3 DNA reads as TGCAGTGCTAGTATGGCGGGGAACTCTGGGGCCAACGTCCTGACTTTC. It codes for CSASMAGNSGANVLTF.

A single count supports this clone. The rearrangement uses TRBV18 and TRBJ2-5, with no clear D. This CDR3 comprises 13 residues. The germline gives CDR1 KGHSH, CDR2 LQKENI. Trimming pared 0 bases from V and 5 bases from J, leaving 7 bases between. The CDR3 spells CASSPPSRETQYF. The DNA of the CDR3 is TGTGCCAGCTCACCACCGTCCCGGGAGACCCAGTACTTC.

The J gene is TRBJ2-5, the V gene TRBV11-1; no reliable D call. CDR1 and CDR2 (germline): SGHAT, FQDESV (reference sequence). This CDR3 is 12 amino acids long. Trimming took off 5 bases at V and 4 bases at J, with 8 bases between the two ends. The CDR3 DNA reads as TGTGCCAGCAGCCCATGGGGAGAGACCCAGTACTTC. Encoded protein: CASSPWGETQYF.

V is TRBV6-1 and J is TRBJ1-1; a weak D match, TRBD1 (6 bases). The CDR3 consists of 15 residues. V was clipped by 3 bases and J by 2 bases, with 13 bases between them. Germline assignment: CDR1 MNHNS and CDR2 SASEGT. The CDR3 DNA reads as TGTGCCAGCAGTGAGAGGGGGTGGGCCAACACTGAAGCTTTCTTT. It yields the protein CASSERGWANTEAFF.

CDR3 region: CASSLQVVANTEAFF. The CDR3, as DNA: TGTGCCAGCAGCTTACAGGTCGTCGCGAACACTGAAGCTTTCTTT. V and J are TRBV11-2 and TRBJ1-1, with no clear D. Germline values: CDR1 SGHAT, CDR2 FQNNGV. The CDR3 consists of 15 residues. The V end was cut by 2 bases, the J end by 1 base, with 11 bases between.

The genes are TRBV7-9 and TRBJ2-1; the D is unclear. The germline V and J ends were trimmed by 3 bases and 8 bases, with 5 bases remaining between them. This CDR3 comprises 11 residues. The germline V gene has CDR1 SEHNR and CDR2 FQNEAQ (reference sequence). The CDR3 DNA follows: TGTGCCAGCAGCTTTTTGTATGAGCAGTTCTTC. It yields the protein CASSFLYEQFF.

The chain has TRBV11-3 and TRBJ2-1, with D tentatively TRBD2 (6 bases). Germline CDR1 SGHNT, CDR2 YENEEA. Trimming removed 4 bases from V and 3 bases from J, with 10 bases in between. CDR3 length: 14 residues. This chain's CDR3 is CASSSGGDYNEQFF. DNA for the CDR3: TGTGCCAGCAGCTCGGGCGGGGACTACAATGAGCAGTTCTTC.

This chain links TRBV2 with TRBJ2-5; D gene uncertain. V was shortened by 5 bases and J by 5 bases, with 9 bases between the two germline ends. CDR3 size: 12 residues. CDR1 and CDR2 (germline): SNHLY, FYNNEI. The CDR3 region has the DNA TGTGCCAGCAGTTTTGGGATCGAGACCCAGTACTTC. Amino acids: CASSFGIETQYF.

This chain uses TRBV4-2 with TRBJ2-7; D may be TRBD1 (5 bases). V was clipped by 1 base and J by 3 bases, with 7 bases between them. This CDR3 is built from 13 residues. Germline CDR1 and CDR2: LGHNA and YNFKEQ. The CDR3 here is CASSQADSYEQYF. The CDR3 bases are TGTGCCAGCAGCCAAGCCGACAGCTACGAGCAGTACTTC.

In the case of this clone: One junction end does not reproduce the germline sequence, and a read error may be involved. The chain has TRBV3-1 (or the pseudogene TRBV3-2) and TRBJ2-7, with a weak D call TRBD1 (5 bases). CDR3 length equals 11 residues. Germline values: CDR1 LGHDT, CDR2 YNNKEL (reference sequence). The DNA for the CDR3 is TGTGCCAGCAGCCATACTAACAGGCGCCACTTC. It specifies CASSHTNRRHF.

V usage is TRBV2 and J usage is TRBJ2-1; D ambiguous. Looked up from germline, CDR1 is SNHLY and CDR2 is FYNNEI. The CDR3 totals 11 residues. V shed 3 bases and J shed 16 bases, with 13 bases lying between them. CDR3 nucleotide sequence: TGTGCCAGCAGTGACTTTGGGGTACATTTCTTC. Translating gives CASSDFGVHFF.

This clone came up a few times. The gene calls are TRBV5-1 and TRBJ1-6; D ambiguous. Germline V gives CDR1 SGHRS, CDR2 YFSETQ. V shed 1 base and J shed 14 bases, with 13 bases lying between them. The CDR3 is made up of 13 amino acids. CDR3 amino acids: CASSLRRGQALHF. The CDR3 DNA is TGCGCCAGCAGCTTGCGAAGAGGGCAAGCCCTCCACTTT.

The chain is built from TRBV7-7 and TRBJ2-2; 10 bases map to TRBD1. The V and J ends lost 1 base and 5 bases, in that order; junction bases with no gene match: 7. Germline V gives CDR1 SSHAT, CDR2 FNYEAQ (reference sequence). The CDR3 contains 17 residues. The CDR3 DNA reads TGTGCCAGCAGCTTAGACTTCGGGACAGGGGTAACCGGGGAGCTGTTTTTT. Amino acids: CASSLDFGTGVTGELFF.

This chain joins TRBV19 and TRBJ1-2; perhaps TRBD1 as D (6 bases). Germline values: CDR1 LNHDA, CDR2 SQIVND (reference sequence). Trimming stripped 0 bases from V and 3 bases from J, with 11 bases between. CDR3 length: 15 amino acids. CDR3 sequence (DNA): TGTGCCAGTAGTATAGAGCGGACAGCCTACTATGGCTACACCTTC. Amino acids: CASSIERTAYYGYTF.

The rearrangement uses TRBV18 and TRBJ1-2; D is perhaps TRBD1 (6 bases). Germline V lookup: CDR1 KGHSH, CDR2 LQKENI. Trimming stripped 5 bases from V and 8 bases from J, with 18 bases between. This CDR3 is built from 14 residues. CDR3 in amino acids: CASSTQGSAQGYTF. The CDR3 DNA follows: TGTGCCAGCTCAACCCAGGGGTCCGCACAGGGCTACACCTTC.